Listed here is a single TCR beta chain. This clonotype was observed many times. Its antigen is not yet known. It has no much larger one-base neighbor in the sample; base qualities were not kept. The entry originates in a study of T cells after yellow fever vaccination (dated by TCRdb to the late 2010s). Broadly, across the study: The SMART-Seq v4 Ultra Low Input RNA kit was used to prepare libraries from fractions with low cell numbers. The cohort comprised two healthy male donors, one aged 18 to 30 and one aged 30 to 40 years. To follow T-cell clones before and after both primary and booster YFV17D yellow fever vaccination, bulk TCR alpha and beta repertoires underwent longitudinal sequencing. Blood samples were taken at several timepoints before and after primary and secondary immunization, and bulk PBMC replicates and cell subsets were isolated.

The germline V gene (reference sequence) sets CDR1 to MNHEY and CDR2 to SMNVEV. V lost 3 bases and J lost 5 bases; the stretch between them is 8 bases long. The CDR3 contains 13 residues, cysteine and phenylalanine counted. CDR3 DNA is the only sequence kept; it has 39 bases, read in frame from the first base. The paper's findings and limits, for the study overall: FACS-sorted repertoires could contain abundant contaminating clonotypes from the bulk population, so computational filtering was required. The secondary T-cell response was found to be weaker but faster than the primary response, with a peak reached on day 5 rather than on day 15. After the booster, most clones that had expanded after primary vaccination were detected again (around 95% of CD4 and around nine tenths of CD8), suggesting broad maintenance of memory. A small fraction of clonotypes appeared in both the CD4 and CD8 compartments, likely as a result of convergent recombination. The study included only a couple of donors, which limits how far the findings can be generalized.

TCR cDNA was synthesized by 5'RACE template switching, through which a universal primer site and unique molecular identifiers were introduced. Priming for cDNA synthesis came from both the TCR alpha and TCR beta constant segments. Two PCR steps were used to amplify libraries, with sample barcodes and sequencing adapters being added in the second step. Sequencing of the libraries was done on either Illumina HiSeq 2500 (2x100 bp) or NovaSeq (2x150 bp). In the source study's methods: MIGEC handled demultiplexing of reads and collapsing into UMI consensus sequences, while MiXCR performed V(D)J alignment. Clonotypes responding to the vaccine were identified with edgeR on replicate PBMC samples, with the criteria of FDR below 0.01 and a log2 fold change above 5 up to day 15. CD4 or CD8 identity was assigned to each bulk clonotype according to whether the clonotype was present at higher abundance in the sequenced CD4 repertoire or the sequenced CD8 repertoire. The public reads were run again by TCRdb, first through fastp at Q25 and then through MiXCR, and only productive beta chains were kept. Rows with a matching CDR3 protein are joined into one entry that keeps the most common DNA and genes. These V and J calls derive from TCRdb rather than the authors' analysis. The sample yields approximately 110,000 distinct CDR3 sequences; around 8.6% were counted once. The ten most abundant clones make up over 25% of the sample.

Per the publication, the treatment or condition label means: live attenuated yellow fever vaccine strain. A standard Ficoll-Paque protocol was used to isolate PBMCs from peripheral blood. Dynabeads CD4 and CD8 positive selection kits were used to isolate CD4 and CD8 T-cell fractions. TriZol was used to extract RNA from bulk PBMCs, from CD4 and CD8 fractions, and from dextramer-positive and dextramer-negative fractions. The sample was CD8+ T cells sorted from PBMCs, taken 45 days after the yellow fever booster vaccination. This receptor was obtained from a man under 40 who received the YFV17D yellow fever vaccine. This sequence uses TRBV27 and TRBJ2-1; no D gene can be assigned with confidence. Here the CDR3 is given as CASSFTDNNEQFF. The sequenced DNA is TGTGCCAGCAGTTTTACAGATAACAATGAGCAGTTCTTC.